This record looks at one TCR beta chain sequence and its context. Its target is not known. The data originate from a study of siplizumab effects on memory and regulatory T cells. Study conclusions and caveats: Suppressive capability of dividing Tregs from siplizumab cultures went unverified. Apparently more diverse than memory cells, naive T cells also seemed major alloresponse contributors.

With 5 bases removed from V and 2 bases from J, the gap between germline ends came to 10 bases. CDR1 MNHEY and CDR2 SVGAGI come from the germline V gene. This CDR3 is 14 amino acids long. The assay covered about 10^5 TCR templates per sample. Some clones are missing from TCRdb's copy, which holds only in-frame ones; the method was immunoSEQ multiplex PCR. The data hold 50,000 to 70,000 clones, with roughly 96% observed a single time. The sequenced sample was naive CD8+ T cells sorted from blood. The chain is built from TRBV6-5 and TRBJ1-3, with D perhaps TRBD1 (5 bases). The receptor was derived from a human donor in good health. This CDR3 reads CASSASGPGNTIYF. CDR3 nucleotides: TGTGCCAGCAGTGCCTCAGGGCCTGGAAACACCATATATTTT.